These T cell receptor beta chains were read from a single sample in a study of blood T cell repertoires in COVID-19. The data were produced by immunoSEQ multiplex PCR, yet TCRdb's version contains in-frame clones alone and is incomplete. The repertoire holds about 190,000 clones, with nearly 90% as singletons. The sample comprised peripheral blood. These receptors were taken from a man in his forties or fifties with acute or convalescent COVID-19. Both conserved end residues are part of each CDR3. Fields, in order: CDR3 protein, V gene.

CASREKPGSPNEKLFF TRBV27
CASSMGGRGRTQPQHF TRBV19
CASSLGTGNQPQHF TRBV28
CASRRGQWGHGYTF TRBV9
CASSIGLAWGGSYNEQFF TRBV19
CASSQTSGSRFSYNEQFF TRBV4-1
CASSGSNEQFF TRBV2
CASSPTGITHEQYF TRBV18
CASSQYRGNQPQHF TRBV16
CSVAAGDGYTF TRBV29-1
CASSPRTGDGYTF TRBV7-2
CASSKRQVYGYTF TRBV7-2
CASRHNRGNYGYTF TRBV28
CASSPYGVAGAFGELFF TRBV7-3
CASSNYRGLSYGYTF TRBV19
CASSQADGVEYTEAFF TRBV4-2
CASTTGTGDYNEQFF TRBV3-1/TRBV3-2
CASSLSHFNTEAFF TRBV28
CASRPSGKFQETQYF TRBV28
CASSAILTSGRDNEQFF TRBV10-2
CASSSGQGETQYF TRBV9
CASSRPGTTSTKNIQYF TRBV13
CASSLDRATNEKLFF TRBV7-2
CASRIYRGQSRTEAFF TRBV19
CASSLYSQETQYF TRBV7-3
CAISGSAGGTETQYF TRBV10-3
CAAGGGSNQPQHF TRBV28
CASRPGGPYGYTF TRBV27
CASSELTLLYEAFF TRBV2
CASSLPGGMYEQYF TRBV6-5
CSVEHGGNTEAFF TRBV29-1
CASSATRDSGNTIYF TRBV4-2
CASSRDPRGYTEAFF TRBV19
CASSLRADYEQYF TRBV11-2
CASSPRDYNTGELFF TRBV9
CASSRGTGYTEAFF TRBV28
CASSTEGQSNQPQHF TRBV5-1
CSVTTSGRFEQYF TRBV29-1
CASSPSLGGPYGYTF TRBV7-9
CASSPTGGNYGYTF TRBV3-1/TRBV3-2
CASSTPLQGTDYEQYF TRBV28
CASSSTSRTDTQYF TRBV19
CASSLRVGETQYF TRBV11-3
CASSDRDRSSYNSPLHF TRBV28
CASSPQYRDYGYTF TRBV18
CASSETSEGAQYF TRBV10-2
CAISGQLRGVTGELFF TRBV10-3
CASSLGTGTLENTEAFF TRBV7-3
CASSKDSDDTQYF TRBV18
CASSYSGTDLIEAFF TRBV6-5
CASRAAVSRNTDTQYF TRBV19
CASRRQGQGYGYTF TRBV5-6
CASSPDKTNTGELFF TRBV7-6
CAWSQQGTGELFF TRBV30
CASRAAGGGTDTQYF TRBV3-1/TRBV3-2
CASSVSPGTVNTGELFF TRBV9
CASSESGLRTYEQYF TRBV10-2
CATSREGWGTVNTEAFF TRBV15